The 27 T cell receptor beta chains in this list originate from one sample, sequenced in a study of cytomegalovirus exposure and HLA in healthy donors (dated by TCRdb to the late 2010s). Library construction relied on the immunoSEQ multiplex PCR assay. A mixture of 60 forward primers for TCR Vbeta segments and 13 reverse primers for TCR Jbeta segments was used in the multiplex PCR. TCRdb retrieved this table from immuneACCESS and kept in-frame rearrangements only. Not all clones are present; in checked studies, unresolved V genes account for under half, and no reason is known for the remainder. The sample table records more than 95,000 clones; roughly four fifths of these occur just once. The ten most abundant clones make up roughly 1.2% of the sample. Material: PBMCs. These receptors originate from a man aged 40-55 years in good health and CMV-seronegative.

The chain uses TRBV7-9 and TRBJ2-7, with D perhaps matching TRBD2 (5 bases). From germline, CDR1 is SEHNR and CDR2 FQNEAQ (reference sequence). V lost 6 bases, J lost 6 bases, and 15 bases lay in between. The CDR3 sequence is 13 residues long. The CDR3 DNA sequence: TGTGCCAGCAGACCGCGGGCAGGATCCGAGCAGTACTTC. Translating gives CASRPRAGSEQYF.

The chain uses TRBV4-1 and TRBJ2-7; D ambiguous. Germline-derived CDR1 and CDR2 are MGHRA and YSYEKL. CDR3 length equals 12 residues. The V gene lost 1 base and the J gene lost 7 bases, with 8 bases spanning the gap. This chain's CDR3 is CASSQGPGEQYF. CDR3 nucleotide sequence: TGCGCCAGCAGCCAAGGACCGGGTGAGCAGTACTTC.

The chain combines TRBV7-9 with TRBJ1-4; 8 bases map to TRBD1. Germline V CDR1 and CDR2: SEHNR, FQNEAQ (reference sequence). The CDR3 runs to 15 residues. J was trimmed by 6 bases and V by 2 bases; bases with no gene match: 5. CDR3 sequence reads: CASSLRQGTDEKLFF. CDR3 DNA sequence: TGTGCCAGCAGCTTACGACAGGGGACCGATGAAAAACTGTTTTTT.

The chain links TRBV6-5 to TRBJ1-1; 8 bases fit TRBD1. The CDR3 runs 12 residues. V trimming: 8 bases; J trimming: 10 bases; junction bases outside the gene matches: 9. Germline CDR1 is MNHEY and CDR2 is SVGAGI. The CDR3 DNA follows: TGTGCCAGCGCAACAGGGGGATTAGCAGCTTTCTTT. Amino acid sequence: CASATGGLAAFF.

The chain combines TRBV2 with TRBJ2-5; 7 bases match TRBD2. Germline assignment: CDR1 SNHLY and CDR2 FYNNEI. The junction had 7 bases not matched to a gene; V was cut back by 4 bases and J by 14 bases. The CDR3 is 11 residues long. The CDR3 is CASSVGGKLYF. The DNA of the CDR3 is TGTGCCAGCAGTGTGGGAGGGAAGTTATACTTC.

In its sample, this clone was seen a few times. This rearrangement joins TRBV7-2 to TRBJ2-5; the match to TRBD1 covers 10 bases. The germline gives CDR1 SGHTA, CDR2 FQGNSA. Trimming at V came to 2 bases and at J to 5 bases, leaving 14 bases not matched to a gene. The CDR3 extends over 18 amino acids. The CDR3 protein is CASSLLGGQGSIWETQYF. Here the CDR3 DNA reads TGTGCCAGCAGCTTATTGGGGGGACAGGGGTCGATATGGGAGACCCAGTACTTC.

The rearrangement links TRBV6-5 to TRBJ1-1, with 7 bases lining up with TRBD1. With 4 bases clipped from V and 4 bases from J, the junction kept 6 bases outside the gene matches. In germline, CDR1 is MNHEY, CDR2 SVGAGI. The CDR3 totals 14 residues. This CDR3 reads CASSSRDRSTEAFF. CDR3 DNA: TGTGCCAGCAGTTCCCGGGACAGAAGCACTGAAGCTTTCTTT.

The chain recombines TRBV28 with TRBJ1-4; 8 bases match TRBD1. Trimming at V came to 6 bases and at J to 5 bases, leaving 5 bases not matched to a gene. CDR1 MDHEN and CDR2 SYDVKM come from the germline V gene. The CDR3 spans 14 residues. The CDR3 nucleotides are TGTGCCAGCAGCAAGAGGACAGGGAATGAAAAACTGTTTTTT. Translated, it gives CASSKRTGNEKLFF.

V and J are TRBV11-3 and TRBJ1-1; no definite D call. Germline CDR1 and CDR2: SGHNT and YENEEA. Trimming removed 5 bases from V and 1 base from J, with 14 bases in between. The CDR3 runs to 15 residues. The CDR3 sequence: CASSPEARGNTEAFF. In DNA, the CDR3 is TGTGCCAGCAGCCCAGAAGCGAGAGGGAACACTGAAGCTTTCTTT.

The chain is built from TRBV13 and TRBJ2-3, with D possibly matching TRBD2 (5 bases). The ends were cut back, 6 bases at V and 15 bases at J, with 19 bases in the middle. The CDR3 contains 12 residues. Germline CDR1 reads PRHDT; CDR2 reads FYEKMQ (reference sequence). CDR3 in amino acids: CASSFLGGSYYF. The CDR3, as DNA: TGTGCCAGCAGTTTTCTGGGCGGGTCGTATTATTTT.

V is TRBV30 and J is TRBJ1-4; D perhaps matches TRBD1 (6 bases). Deletions cut 7 bases from V and 4 bases from J, with 10 bases between. The CDR3 runs to 12 residues. The V gene's germline CDR1 is GTSNPN and CDR2 SVGIG (reference sequence). Here the CDR3 reads CALQGSNEKLFF. The DNA for the CDR3 is TGTGCCTTACAGGGAAGTAATGAAAAACTGTTTTTT.

This chain links TRBV27 with TRBJ1-5; D is ambiguous. Germline CDR1 reads MNHEY; CDR2 reads SMNVEV (reference sequence). CDR3 length equals 12 residues. V dropped 3 bases and J dropped 5 bases, with 5 bases sitting between them. CDR3 in amino acids: CASSFPDQPQHF. The CDR3 region has the DNA TGTGCCAGCAGTTTCCCAGATCAGCCCCAGCATTTT.

This chain joins TRBV5-1 and TRBJ1-1; TRBD1 agrees at 8 bases. V lost 4 bases and J lost 1; bases outside the gene matches: 3. This CDR3 has 14 amino acids. Per germline, CDR1 SGHRS and CDR2 YFSETQ. In DNA, the CDR3 is TGCGCCAGCAGCCGGACAGGGAAGAACACTGAAGCTTTCTTT. Translated: CASSRTGKNTEAFF.

The chain recombines TRBV7-6 with TRBJ1-1; unclear D gene. Germline assignment: CDR1 SGHVS and CDR2 FNYEAQ. The CDR3 sequence is 12 residues long. V lost 1 base and J 6 bases, leaving 6 bases between the germline ends. CDR3 loop: CASSLDGAEAFF. CDR3 DNA: TGTGCCAGCAGCTTAGACGGGGCTGAAGCTTTCTTT. The full variable domain, rest sourced from reference TRBV7-6 and TRBJ1-1, is GAGVSQSPRYKVTKRGQDVALRCDPISGHVSLYWYRQALGQGPEFLTYFNYEAQQDKSGLPNDRFSAERPEGSISTLTIQRTEQRDSAMYRCASSLDGAEAFFGQGTRLTVV.

This sequence joins TRBV5-1 and TRBJ1-6, with 8 bases lining up with TRBD1. V dropped 5 bases and J dropped 10; count of bases not matched to a gene: 8. CDR3 length equals 14 residues. Germline V gene data show CDR1 as SGHRS and CDR2 as YFSETQ. Written as DNA, the CDR3 is TGCGCCAGCAGTCAGGACAGGGTACCGTCACCCCTCCACTTT. It codes for CASSQDRVPSPLHF.

This chain links TRBV19 with TRBJ1-4, with TRBD1 matching over 9 bases. This CDR3 has 14 residues. The V segment lost 5 bases and the J segment 8 bases; nucleotides outside the gene matches: 6. Germline V gene data show CDR1 as LNHDA and CDR2 as SQIVND (reference sequence). The CDR3 bases are TGTGCCAGTAGTGGGGACAGGGAATACGAAAAACTGTTTTTT. Translated: CASSGDREYEKLFF.

The V gene is TRBV6-5, the J gene TRBJ1-1; tentative D call: TRBD1 (6 bases). The CDR3 is made up of 13 amino acids. Between the trimmed V and J ends, which lost 7 bases and 2 bases, there was a span of 11 bases. Germline V CDR1 and CDR2: MNHEY, SVGAGI. The CDR3 region is CASTRDTNTEAFF. For the CDR3, the DNA is TGTGCCAGCACCCGGGACACCAACACTGAAGCTTTCTTT.

The chain couples TRBV27 to TRBJ2-6; 7 bases line up with TRBD1. Unmatched junction bases numbered 9, after V lost 4 bases and J lost 0 bases. Looked up from germline, CDR1 is MNHEY and CDR2 is SMNVEV (reference sequence). The CDR3 covers 18 residues. CDR3 nucleotides: TGTGCCAGCAGTTCTACAGGGGCCGGAAGCTCTGGGGCCAACGTCCTGACTTTC. Amino acid sequence: CASSSTGAGSSGANVLTF.

V and J are TRBV2 and TRBJ2-5; 9 bases agree with TRBD2. This CDR3 comprises 16 residues. CDR1 and CDR2 from the germline V gene are SNHLY and FYNNEI. The V gene end was trimmed by 5 bases and the J gene end by 2 bases; junction bases not matched to a gene: 9. CDR3 amino acids: CASSLIGLAGQETQYF. The CDR3 DNA follows: TGTGCCAGCAGTCTTATCGGGCTAGCGGGACAAGAGACCCAGTACTTC.

V and J are TRBV5-6 and TRBJ1-2; no definite D call. Trimming pared 0 bases from V and 1 base from J, leaving 4 bases between. In germline, CDR1 is SGHDT, CDR2 YYEEEE. This CDR3 comprises 13 residues. As DNA, the CDR3 is TGTGCCAGCAGCTTGGGAGGTAACTATGGCTACACCTTC. Translation gives CASSLGGNYGYTF.

The V and J genes are TRBV7-9 and TRBJ2-1; 10 bases are shared with TRBD2. With 0 bases clipped from V and 6 bases from J, the junction kept 5 bases outside the gene matches. The length of the CDR3 is 16 residues. Germline V lookup: CDR1 SEHNR, CDR2 FQNEAQ (reference sequence). CDR3 bases: TGTGCCAGCAGCTTAGCGCTTTCTAGCGGGGGCAATGAGCAGTTCTTC. Protein product: CASSLALSSGGNEQFF.

The chain has TRBV5-6 and TRBJ2-5; 8 bases match TRBD2. The CDR3 covers 12 residues. Germline V gene lookup returns CDR1 SGHDT and CDR2 YYEEEE. The V segment lost 7 bases and the J segment 5 bases; nucleotides outside the gene matches: 4. The DNA for the CDR3 is TGTGCCAGCGCCCCGGGGGGGGAGACCCAGTACTTC. Protein: CASAPGGETQYF. Full variable domain (missing parts from reference TRBV5-6 and TRBJ2-5): DAGVTQSPTHLIKTRGQQVTLRCSPKSGHDTVSWYQQALGQGPQFIFQYYEEEERQRGNFPDRFSGHQFPNYSSELNVNALLLGDSALYLCASAPGGETQYFGPGTRLLVL.

CDR3 nucleotides: TGCAGCGTTGAAGCCACTGATGGGGACAGGGTGAGGATTGAGACCCAGTACTTC. Its protein is CSVEATDGDRVRIETQYF. This chain uses TRBV29-1 with TRBJ2-5; 9 positions match TRBD1. The CDR3 runs 18 residues. The V gene end was trimmed by 1 base and the J gene end by 5 bases; junction bases not matched to a gene: 17. From germline, CDR1 is SQVTM and CDR2 ANQGSEA.

The V call is TRBV27, the J call TRBJ2-3, with TRBD2 matching over 13 bases. Trimming removed 7 bases from V and 6 bases from J; junction bases left unmatched: 7. The CDR3 runs 15 residues. The germline V gene has CDR1 MNHEY and CDR2 SMNVEV (reference sequence). CDR3 nucleotide sequence: TGTGCCAGCAAACCGGGACTAGCGGGACCTGATACGCAGTATTTT. Its translation is CASKPGLAGPDTQYF.

The chain combines TRBV4-1 with TRBJ1-1, with 7 bases matching TRBD1. Germline V gene data show CDR1 as MGHRA and CDR2 as YSYEKL. J gave up 1 base and V 2 bases, and 7 bases lay outside the gene matches. This CDR3 is built from 16 residues. CDR3 amino acids: CASSQSGTAGNTEAFF. CDR3 DNA: TGCGCCAGCAGCCAATCCGGGACAGCGGGGAACACTGAAGCTTTCTTT.

The gene calls are TRBV5-1 and TRBJ2-1, with 12 positions matching TRBD2. Looked up from germline, CDR1 is SGHRS and CDR2 is YFSETQ. The CDR3 extends over 18 amino acids. V trimming: 0 bases; J trimming: 7 bases; junction bases outside the gene matches: 11. For the CDR3, the DNA is TGCGCCAGCAGCTTGGATACCCTAGCGGGAGGGCCGGGGAATGAGCAGTTCTTC. Protein: CASSLDTLAGGPGNEQFF.

The sample holds many counts of this clone. This sequence joins TRBV2 and TRBJ1-4; tentatively, D is TRBD1 (5 bases). V lost 3 bases, J lost 3 bases, and 8 bases lay in between. The CDR3 loop spans 14 amino acids. From germline, CDR1 is SNHLY and CDR2 FYNNEI. The DNA of the CDR3 is TGTGCCAGCAGTGAGGCGGGGGCTAATGAAAAACTGTTTTTT. Residues: CASSEAGANEKLFF.